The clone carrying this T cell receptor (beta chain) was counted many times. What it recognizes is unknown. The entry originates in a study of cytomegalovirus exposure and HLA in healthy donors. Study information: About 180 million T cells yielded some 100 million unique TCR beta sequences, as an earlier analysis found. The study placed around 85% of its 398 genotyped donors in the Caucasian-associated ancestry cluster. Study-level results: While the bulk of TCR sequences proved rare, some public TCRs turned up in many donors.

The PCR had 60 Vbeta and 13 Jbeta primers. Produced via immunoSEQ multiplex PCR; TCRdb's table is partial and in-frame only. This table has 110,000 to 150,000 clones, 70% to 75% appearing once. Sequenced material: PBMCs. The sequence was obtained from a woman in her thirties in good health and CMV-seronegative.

This chain's CDR3 is CASSEGGSHGYTF. CDR3 nucleotide sequence: TGTGCCAGCAGTGAAGGCGGGAGCCATGGCTACACCTTC. The V gene is TRBV6-1, the J gene TRBJ1-2; no reliable D call. Trimming removed 1 base at V and 6 bases at J, with 9 bases between. The CDR3 is made up of 13 amino acids. Germline V lookup: CDR1 MNHNS, CDR2 SASEGT.